The clone carrying this T cell receptor (beta chain) was picked up a small number of times. This specimen belongs to a study of blood T cell repertoires in COVID-19. CDR1 is SEHNR, CDR2 FQNEAQ, per germline (reference sequence). V shed 5 bases and J 3 bases; nucleotides not matched to a gene: 9. The CDR3 loop spans 15 amino acids. Participants were aged about 18 to 89 years from about two dozen US areas. The data were produced by immunoSEQ multiplex PCR, yet TCRdb's version contains in-frame clones alone and is incomplete. The profile shows about 350,000 clones, roughly 87% of them singletons. V is TRBV7-9 and J is TRBJ2-7, with 8 nucleotides matching TRBD1. The clonotype comes from a young woman who had recovered from COVID-19. Sequencing was performed on PBMCs or T cells enriched from blood (not recorded which). As DNA, the CDR3 is TGTGCCAGCAGCAGGCTGGGGGACAGGAGCTACGAGCAGTACTTC. Amino acids: CASSRLGDRSYEQYF.